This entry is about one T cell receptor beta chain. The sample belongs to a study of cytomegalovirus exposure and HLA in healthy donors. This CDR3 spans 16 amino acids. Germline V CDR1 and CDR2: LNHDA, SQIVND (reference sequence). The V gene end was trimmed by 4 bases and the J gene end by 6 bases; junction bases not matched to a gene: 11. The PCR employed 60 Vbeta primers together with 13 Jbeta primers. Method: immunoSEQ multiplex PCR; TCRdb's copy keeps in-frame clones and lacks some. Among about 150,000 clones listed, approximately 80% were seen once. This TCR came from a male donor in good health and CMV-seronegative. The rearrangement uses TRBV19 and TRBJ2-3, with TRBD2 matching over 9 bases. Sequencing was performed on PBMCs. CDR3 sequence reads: CASSRGLAPLADTQYF. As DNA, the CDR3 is TGTGCCAGTAGTAGGGGACTAGCCCCCCTGGCGGATACGCAGTATTTT. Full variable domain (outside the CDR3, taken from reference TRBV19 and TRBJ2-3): DGGITQSPKYLFRKEGQNVTLSCEQNLNHDAMYWYRQDPGQGLRLIYYSQIVNDFQKGDIAEGYSVSREKKESFPLTVTSAQKNPTAFYLCASSRGLAPLADTQYFGPGTRLTVL.